Listed below are T cell receptor beta chains from one sample, sequenced in a study of cytomegalovirus exposure and HLA in healthy donors. Repertoires were generated with immunoSEQ multiplex PCR, while TCRdb's copy carries only in-frame clones and drops some. The table has 220,000 or so clones, roughly three quarters seen once. The sequencing input was PBMCs. The receptor set was obtained from a man aged 50 to 59 in good health and CMV-seronegative. CDR3s include the opening cysteine and the closing phenylalanine or tryptophan. Clone size is not always given. Where it is, it says once, few, many or a class for expanded clones.

clone_size: NA; v_call: TRBV11-3; cdr3_aa: CASSWTGGANTGELFF
clone_size: NA; v_call: TRBV5-1; cdr3_aa: CASSLRTGGTSGSKYNEQFF
clone_size: NA; v_call: TRBV4-1; cdr3_aa: CASSQGTGLQHF
clone_size: few; v_call: TRBV7-2; cdr3_aa: CASRGTSYEQYF
clone_size: NA; v_call: TRBV27; cdr3_aa: CASSRTEGLRQYF
clone_size: NA; v_call: TRBV5-6; cdr3_aa: CASSPLPTGWETQYF
clone_size: NA; v_call: TRBV11-1; cdr3_aa: CASSLGTGAKSRGYTF
clone_size: NA; v_call: TRBV19; cdr3_aa: CASSIGGGAAASGNTIYF
clone_size: NA; v_call: TRBV10-2; cdr3_aa: CASRVNPGGAGNTIYF
clone_size: few; v_call: TRBV29-1; cdr3_aa: CSVVGRHTDTQYF
clone_size: NA; v_call: TRBV11-3; cdr3_aa: CASSLGGDLETQYF
clone_size: NA; v_call: TRBV7-9; cdr3_aa: CASSPRTGTARYEQFF
clone_size: NA; v_call: TRBV4-1; cdr3_aa: CASSQDPGSEQFF
clone_size: NA; v_call: TRBV7-2; cdr3_aa: CASSFGDRAYEQYF
clone_size: NA; v_call: TRBV28; cdr3_aa: CASSLGGLDNEQFF
clone_size: NA; v_call: TRBV27; cdr3_aa: CASSLGGRQTYEQYF
clone_size: NA; v_call: TRBV5-1; cdr3_aa: CASSLAFQEQFF
clone_size: NA; v_call: TRBV7-6; cdr3_aa: CASSSRWGSGPSSYNEQFF
clone_size: NA; v_call: TRBV30; cdr3_aa: CACRGDSSYNSPLHF
clone_size: once; v_call: TRBV30; cdr3_aa: CAWSRGSSYEQYF
clone_size: few; v_call: TRBV27; cdr3_aa: CASSPWGTVQETQYF
clone_size: NA; v_call: TRBV4-1; cdr3_aa: CASSLGDRASGNTIYF
clone_size: NA; v_call: TRBV14; cdr3_aa: CASSQEFKLAADTQYF
clone_size: NA; v_call: TRBV7-3; cdr3_aa: CASSPRQGVYNEQFF
clone_size: NA; v_call: TRBV19; cdr3_aa: CASTGTLQPETQYF
clone_size: NA; v_call: TRBV6-5; cdr3_aa: CASRGKGVGTYEQYF
clone_size: NA; v_call: TRBV28; cdr3_aa: CASSFAGLVPEQFF
clone_size: NA; v_call: TRBV30; cdr3_aa: CAWSVDRASYNEQFF
clone_size: NA; v_call: TRBV6-5; cdr3_aa: CASSRTSETSYEQYF
clone_size: few; v_call: TRBV6-1; cdr3_aa: CASSERAVPGEQYF
clone_size: NA; v_call: TRBV5-4; cdr3_aa: CASSLGGTAPNEKLFF
clone_size: NA; v_call: TRBV5-1; cdr3_aa: CASSPDRGGNTGELFF
clone_size: NA; v_call: TRBV27; cdr3_aa: CASSSTPSGELFF
clone_size: NA; v_call: TRBV28; cdr3_aa: CASSHGQGFSSYNSPLHF
clone_size: NA; v_call: TRBV28; cdr3_aa: CASTRHRTGPSSGNTIYF
clone_size: NA; v_call: TRBV19; cdr3_aa: CATRTSGTYEQYF
clone_size: NA; v_call: TRBV28; cdr3_aa: CASSLGSTDTQYF
clone_size: NA; v_call: TRBV12-5; cdr3_aa: CASGSRYEQFF
clone_size: NA; v_call: TRBV7-9; cdr3_aa: CASSTGASATYEQYF
clone_size: few; v_call: TRBV7-9; cdr3_aa: CASSSGLAGIGSSYNEQFF
clone_size: NA; v_call: TRBV27; cdr3_aa: CASSLGGGYNEQFF
clone_size: NA; v_call: TRBV5-4; cdr3_aa: CASSPGQSSSSYEQYF
clone_size: few; v_call: TRBV6-1; cdr3_aa: CASSEEAGGSYEQYF
clone_size: NA; v_call: TRBV9; cdr3_aa: CASSGRRGAGANVLTF
clone_size: few; v_call: TRBV5-1; cdr3_aa: CASSLVGADYTDTQYF
clone_size: NA; v_call: TRBV27; cdr3_aa: CASTSGGTGDTQYF
clone_size: NA; v_call: TRBV29-1; cdr3_aa: CSATRETQYF